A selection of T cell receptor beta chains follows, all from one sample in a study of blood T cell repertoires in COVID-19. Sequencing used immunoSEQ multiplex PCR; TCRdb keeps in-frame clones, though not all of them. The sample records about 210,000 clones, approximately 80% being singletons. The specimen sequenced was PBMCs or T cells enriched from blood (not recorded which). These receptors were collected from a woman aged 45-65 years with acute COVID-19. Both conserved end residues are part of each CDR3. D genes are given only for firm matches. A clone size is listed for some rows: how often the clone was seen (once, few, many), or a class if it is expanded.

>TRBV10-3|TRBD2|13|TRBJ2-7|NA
CAIMTGGTYEQYF
TGTGCCATCATGACGGGAGGCACCTACGAGCAGTACTTC
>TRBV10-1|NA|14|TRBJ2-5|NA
CASIPSLYQETQYF
TGCGCCAGCATTCCTAGTTTGTACCAAGAGACCCAGTACTTC
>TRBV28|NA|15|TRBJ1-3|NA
CASSLFTSSGNTIYF
TGTGCCAGCAGTTTATTCACAAGTTCTGGAAACACCATATATTTT
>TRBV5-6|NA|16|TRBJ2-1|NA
CASSLDTGLRYNEQFF
TGTGCCAGCAGCTTGGATACAGGGCTGCGGTACAATGAGCAGTTCTTC
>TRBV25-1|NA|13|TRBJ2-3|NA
CASSEAGKGTQYF
TGTGCCAGCAGTGAGGCAGGGAAGGGTACGCAGTATTTT
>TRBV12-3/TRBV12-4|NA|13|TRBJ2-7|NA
CASSFGDDYEQYF
TGTGCCAGCAGTTTCGGGGATGACTACGAGCAGTACTTC
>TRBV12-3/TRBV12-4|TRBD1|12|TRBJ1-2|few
CASGTGSGGYTF
TGTGCCAGCGGGACAGGGTCGGGTGGCTACACCTTC
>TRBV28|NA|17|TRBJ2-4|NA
CASSAAGGTSAKNIQYF
TGTGCCAGCAGTGCCGCCGGGGGAACCTCAGCCAAAAACATTCAGTACTTC
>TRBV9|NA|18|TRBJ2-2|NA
CASSVATGQLKNTGELFF
TGTGCCAGCAGCGTAGCTACAGGACAGCTAAAAAACACCGGGGAGCTGTTTTTT
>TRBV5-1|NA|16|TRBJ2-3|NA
CASSLGAGVSTDTQYF
TGCGCCAGCAGCTTGGGTGCAGGGGTCTCCACAGATACGCAGTATTTT
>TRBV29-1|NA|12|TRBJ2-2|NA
CSVAGNTGELFF
TGCAGCGTAGCAGGGAACACCGGGGAGCTGTTTTTT
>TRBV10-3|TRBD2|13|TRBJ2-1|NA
CAISSGRANEQFF
TGTGCCATCAGTAGCGGGAGGGCCAATGAGCAGTTCTTC
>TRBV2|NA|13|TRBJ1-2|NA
CASSAGGSYGYTF
TGTGCCAGCAGTGCGGGGGGCTCCTATGGCTACACCTTC
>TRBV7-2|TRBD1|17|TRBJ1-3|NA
CASSPGGTGLTGNTIYF
TGTGCCAGCAGCCCCGGCGGGACAGGACTTACTGGAAACACCATATATTTT
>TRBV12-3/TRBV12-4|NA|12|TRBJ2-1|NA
CASSAPGSGQFF
TGTGCCAGCAGTGCACCTGGGAGCGGGCAGTTCTTC
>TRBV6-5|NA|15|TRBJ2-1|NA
CASRPDGGGDNEQFF
TGTGCCAGCAGGCCGGATGGGGGAGGAGACAATGAGCAGTTCTTC
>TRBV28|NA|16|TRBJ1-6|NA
CASRSSKSSYNSPLHF
TGTGCCAGCAGGTCTTCCAAGAGCTCCTATAATTCACCCCTCCACTTT
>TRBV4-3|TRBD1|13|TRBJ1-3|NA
CASSPRTGWTIYF
TGCGCCAGCAGCCCCCGGACAGGTTGGACCATATATTTT
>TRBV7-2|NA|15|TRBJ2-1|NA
CASSLPSASYNEQFF
TGTGCCAGCAGCTTACCTAGCGCGTCCTACAATGAGCAGTTCTTC
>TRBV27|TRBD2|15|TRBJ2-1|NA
CASSFGTRRSNEQFF
TGTGCCAGCAGCTTCGGGACTAGGCGAAGCAATGAGCAGTTCTTC
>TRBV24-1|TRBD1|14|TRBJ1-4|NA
CATSQGASGEKLFF
TGTGCCACCAGCCAGGGGGCCTCGGGTGAAAAACTGTTTTTT
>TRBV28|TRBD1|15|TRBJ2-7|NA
CASSSRGTGVAEQYF
TGTGCCAGCAGTTCAAGAGGGACAGGGGTAGCCGAGCAGTACTTC
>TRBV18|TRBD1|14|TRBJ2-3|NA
CASSLHRGTDTQYF
TGTGCCAGCTCACTCCACAGGGGGACAGATACGCAGTATTTT
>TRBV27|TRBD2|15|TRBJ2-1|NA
CASRPLATSYNEQFF
TGTGCCAGCAGGCCACTAGCGACTTCCTACAATGAGCAGTTCTTC
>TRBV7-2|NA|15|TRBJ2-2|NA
CASSPDGGSTGELFF
TGTGCCAGCAGCCCAGATGGGGGGAGCACCGGGGAGCTGTTTTTT
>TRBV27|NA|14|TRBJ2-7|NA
CASSLSPGSYEQYF
TGTGCCAGCAGTTTATCTCCGGGTTCCTACGAGCAGTACTTC
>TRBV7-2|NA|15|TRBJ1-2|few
CASSLEVPNRAGYTF
TGTGCCAGCAGCTTAGAAGTCCCCAACAGGGCTGGCTACACCTTC
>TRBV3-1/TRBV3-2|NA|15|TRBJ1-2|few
CASTQGRGANYGYTF
TGTGCCAGCACCCAGGGGAGGGGAGCTAACTATGGCTACACCTTC
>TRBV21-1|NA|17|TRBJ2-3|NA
CASSPPWTSGRTDTQYF
TGTGCCAGCAGCCCCCCCTGGACTAGCGGGAGAACAGATACGCAGTATTTT
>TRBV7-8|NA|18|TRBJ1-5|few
CASSSTLGGDIKGPPQHF
TGTGCCAGCAGCTCCACGTTAGGGGGAGACATCAAAGGTCCGCCCCAGCATTTT
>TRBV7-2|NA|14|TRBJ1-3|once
CASTPQGPGNTIYF
TGTGCCAGCACCCCCCAGGGGCCTGGAAACACCATATATTTT
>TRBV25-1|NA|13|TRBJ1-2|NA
CASSIQGFDGYTF
TGTGCCAGCAGTATCCAGGGATTCGACGGCTACACCTTC
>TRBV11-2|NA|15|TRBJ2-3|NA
CASSLAGFPTDTQYF
TGTGCCAGCAGCTTAGCGGGGTTTCCCACAGATACGCAGTATTTT
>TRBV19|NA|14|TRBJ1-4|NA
CASSSGVGREKLFF
TGTGCCAGTAGTTCCGGGGTAGGTCGCGAAAAACTGTTTTTT